This TCR beta chain was identified in a study of early T cells in non-severe SARS-CoV-2 infection. Findings and limits, study-wide: Sequences matched to VDJdb favored anti-spike CD8 responses, while private and CD4 specificities were missed.

V was pared by 5 bases and J by 2 bases, with 4 bases of the junction left unmatched. This CDR3 spans 14 amino acids. Germline V gene sequence: CDR1 SGHTA, CDR2 FQGNSA. This clonotype showed up many times. As yet, its antigen is unknown. Via MiXCR, TCRdb re-called the 5' RACE reads, giving one row per CDR3 protein. The sample has approximately 62,000 distinct CDR3 sequences; around an eighth are singletons. The rearrangement links TRBV7-2 to TRBJ1-2; TRBD1 matches at 8 bases. The TCR comes from an adult who was a healthcare worker with PCR-confirmed SARS-CoV-2 infection or an uninfected control (not recorded which). The sample was whole blood. The CDR3 coding sequence is TGTGCCAGCAGCGGGACAGGTGGCAACTATGGCTACACCTTC. Protein product: CASSGTGGNYGYTF.